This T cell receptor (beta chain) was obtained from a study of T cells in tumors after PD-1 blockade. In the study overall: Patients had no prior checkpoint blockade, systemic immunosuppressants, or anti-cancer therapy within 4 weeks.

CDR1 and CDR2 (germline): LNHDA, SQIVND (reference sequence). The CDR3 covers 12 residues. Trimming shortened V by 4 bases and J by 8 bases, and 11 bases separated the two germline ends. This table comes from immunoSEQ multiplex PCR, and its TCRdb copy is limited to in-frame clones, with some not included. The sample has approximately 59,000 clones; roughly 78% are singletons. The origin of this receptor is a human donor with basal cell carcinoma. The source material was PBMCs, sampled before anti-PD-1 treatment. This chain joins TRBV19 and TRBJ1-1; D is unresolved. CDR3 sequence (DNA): TGTGCCAGTAGTAGGGCAGTGGGGGAAGCTTTCTTT. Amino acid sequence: CASSRAVGEAFF.